The clone carrying this T cell receptor (beta chain) was detected many times. What it binds is unknown. This record belongs to a study of T cells in Graves' hyperthyroidism and ophthalmopathy. The study's findings and limits: The blood repertoire included most of the expanded thyroid clonotypes above 0.001.

TCR beta CDR3 regions were amplified from RNA transcripts. HTBI primers drove first-round RT-PCR of the TCR CDR3. TCRdb re-called the multiplex PCR reads with MiXCR, one entry per CDR3 protein. Of 600,000 or so distinct CDR3 sequences in the sample, about 14% were seen once. Trimming removed 0 bases at V and 7 bases at J, with 16 bases between. This CDR3 contains 16 residues. In germline, CDR1 is SGHTA, CDR2 FQGTGA. This TCR was sampled from a woman between 45 and 60 years old with Graves' ophthalmopathy. The specimen was blood. This rearrangement joins TRBV7-3 to TRBJ2-1, with D perhaps matching TRBD1 or TRBD2 (5 bases each). The CDR3 region has the DNA TGTGCCAGCAGCTTAACGTCTAGGGTCGAGGGGAATGAGCAGTTCTTC. This gives the protein CASSLTSRVEGNEQFF.